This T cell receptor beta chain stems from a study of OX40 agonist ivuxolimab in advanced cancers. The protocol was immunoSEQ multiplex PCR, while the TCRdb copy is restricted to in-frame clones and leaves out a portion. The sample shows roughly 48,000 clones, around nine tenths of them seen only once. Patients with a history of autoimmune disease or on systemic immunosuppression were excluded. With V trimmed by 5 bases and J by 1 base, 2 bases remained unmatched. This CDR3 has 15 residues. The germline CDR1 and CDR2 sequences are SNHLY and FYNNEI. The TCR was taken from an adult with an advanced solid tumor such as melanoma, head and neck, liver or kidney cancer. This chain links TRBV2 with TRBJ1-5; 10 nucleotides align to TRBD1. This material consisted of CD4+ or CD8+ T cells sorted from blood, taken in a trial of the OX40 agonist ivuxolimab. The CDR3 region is CASSWTGGSNQPQHF. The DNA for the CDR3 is TGTGCCAGCAGTTGGACAGGGGGGAGCAATCAGCCCCAGCATTTT.